These 20 T cell receptor beta chains came from one sample sequenced in a study of T-cell memory formation after mild COVID-19. MiXCR, applied by TCRdb to the 5' RACE reads, yields one record per CDR3 protein. The sample lists around 82,000 distinct CDR3 sequences; around 13% were seen once. Material for sequencing was PBMCs or a T cell subset sorted from them (not recorded which). These receptors were obtained from a man aged 18 to 35 who had mild COVID-19 (a few samples of this study predate the infection). Cell type and time point are not known.

V usage is TRBV10-3 and J usage is TRBJ2-7; 7 bases map to TRBD1. The CDR3 is made up of 16 amino acids. J was trimmed by 7 bases and V by 4 bases; bases with no gene match: 16. Looked up from germline, CDR1 is ENHRY and CDR2 is SYGVKD. Written as DNA, the CDR3 is TGTGCCATCAGTGCGTCGAGACAGGGACCCACGGGAGAGCAGTACGTC. Translated: CAISASRQGPTGEQYV.

The chain recombines TRBV19 with TRBJ1-1; perhaps TRBD1 as D (5 bases). The germline V gene has CDR1 LNHDA and CDR2 SQIVND (reference sequence). This CDR3 spans 12 amino acids. The V gene lost 9 bases and the J gene lost 1 base, with 9 bases spanning the gap. The CDR3 nucleotides are TGTGCCAGCTGCACAGGGAACACTGAAGCTTTCTTT. Translation gives CASCTGNTEAFF.

The table lists this clonotype with many counts. This rearrangement joins TRBV11-2 to TRBJ2-2, with TRBD2 matching over 10 bases. V was clipped by 8 bases and J by 4 bases; unmatched bases: 7. The CDR3 covers 15 residues. Germline V gene sequence: CDR1 SGHAT, CDR2 FQNNGV. CDR3 amino acids: CASWGGLALTGELFF. The CDR3 DNA reads TGTGCCAGCTGGGGGGGACTAGCGCTCACCGGGGAGCTGTTTTTT.

This clonotype was seen only a few times. J is TRBJ2-1 and V is TRBV6-5; no firm D call. Looked up from germline, CDR1 is MNHEY and CDR2 is SVGAGI. The CDR3 length is 14 residues. Trimming removed 2 bases from V and 5 bases from J, with 10 bases in between. The CDR3: CASSYAGFNNEQFF. The CDR3 bases are TGTGCCAGCAGTTACGCTGGGTTTAACAATGAGCAGTTCTTC.

The chain recombines TRBV11-2 with TRBJ1-2; no reliable D call. The germline V gene encodes CDR1 SGHAT and CDR2 FQNNGV. The V end lost 8 bases, the J end lost 1 base, and 14 bases lay between the germline ends. The CDR3 runs 14 residues. CDR3 DNA sequence: TGTGCCAGCCCAGCCGGCCGGGTTAACTATGGCTACACCTTC. Translation gives CASPAGRVNYGYTF.

This clonotype has a handful of counts. The chain couples TRBV12-3 or TRBV12-4 to TRBJ1-2; 8 bases fit TRBD1. There are 15 residues in the CDR3. The V and J ends lost 5 bases and 6 bases, in that order; junction bases with no gene match: 11. In nucleotides, the CDR3 is TGTGCCAGCAGTCAGACCGGACAGGGTTTTGATGGCTACACCTTC. It specifies CASSQTGQGFDGYTF.

The rearrangement uses TRBV7-2 and TRBJ2-7, with a weak D call TRBD2 (5 bases). Between the trimmed V and J ends, which lost 1 base and 3 bases, there was a span of 10 bases. Germline CDR1 and CDR2: SGHTA and FQGNSA. The CDR3 spans 14 residues. In DNA form, the CDR3 reads TGTGCCAGCAGCTTAGGCGATACTAGCTACGAGCAGTACTTC. Protein sequence: CASSLGDTSYEQYF.

This clonotype occurred a few times. This chain uses TRBV4-1 with TRBJ1-5, with D maybe TRBD1 (6 bases). Germline V gives CDR1 MGHRA, CDR2 YSYEKL. The CDR3 spans 13 residues. V lost 3 bases and J lost 7, with 10 bases in between. CDR3 bases: TGCGCCAGCAGCCAGCAGGGGAGCCAGCCCCAGCATTTT. Protein sequence: CASSQQGSQPQHF.

The chain links TRBV6-5 to TRBJ1-1; TRBD1 might be the D (6 bases). This CDR3 spans 14 amino acids. CDR1 is MNHEY and CDR2 is SVGAGI in the germline V gene. With 5 bases removed from V and 8 bases from J, the gap between germline ends came to 18 bases. In DNA, the CDR3 is TGTGCCAGCAGTCCCAGACTCGACAGGAAGGAAGCTTTCTTT. As protein: CASSPRLDRKEAFF.

The rearrangement uses TRBV20-1 and TRBJ2-7, with 9 bases lining up with TRBD2. The CDR3 loop spans 13 amino acids. V dropped 2 bases and J dropped 1; count of bases not matched to a gene: 0. Germline V CDR1 and CDR2: DFQATT, SNEGSKA (reference sequence). In nucleotides, the CDR3 is TGCAGTGCTAGACTAGCGGGGTCCTACGAGCAGTACGTC. This gives the protein CSARLAGSYEQYV.

This clonotype was seen more than once but under ten times. V usage is TRBV10-3 and J usage is TRBJ2-7; 13 positions agree with TRBD2. Germline CDR1 and CDR2: ENHRY and SYGVKD. This CDR3 comprises 14 residues. The junction had 5 bases not matched to a gene; V was cut back by 10 bases and J by 2 bases. CDR3 nucleotide sequence: TGTGCCACCGGGGGACTAGCGGGAACCTACGAGCAGTACTTC. Translated, it gives CATGGLAGTYEQYF.

The V and J genes are TRBV4-3 and TRBJ2-7; D is possibly TRBD2 (5 bases). The V end lost 0 bases, the J end lost 7 bases, and 10 bases lay between the germline ends. In germline, CDR1 is LGHNA, CDR2 YSLEER. CDR3 length equals 13 residues. CDR3 protein: CASSQDHGKEQYF. DNA of the CDR3: TGCGCCAGCAGCCAAGATCACGGGAAAGAGCAGTACTTC.

J is TRBJ2-1 and V is TRBV7-6; 8 nucleotides line up with TRBD2. The CDR3 consists of 14 residues. V dropped 3 bases and J dropped 6; count of bases not matched to a gene: 4. The germline V gene encodes CDR1 SGHVS and CDR2 FNYEAQ. The CDR3 nucleotides read TGTGCCAGCAGCTTGGGACTAGGGATCAATGAGCAGTTCTTC. Translated, it gives CASSLGLGINEQFF.

This chain uses TRBV18 with TRBJ2-7, with a tentative D call TRBD1 (5 bases). Trimming pared 6 bases from V and 7 bases from J, leaving 13 bases between. Germline-derived CDR1 and CDR2 are KGHSH and LQKENI. The CDR3 runs to 12 residues. CDR3 loop: CASSPQGREQYF. DNA of the CDR3: TGTGCCAGCTCTCCTCAGGGTAGGGAGCAGTACTTC.

This clonotype was seen a few times. This chain uses TRBV4-3 with TRBJ2-1; 9 nucleotides line up with TRBD2. The CDR3 covers 15 residues. Germline values: CDR1 LGHNA, CDR2 YSLEER. Trimming at V came to 1 base and at J to 4 bases, leaving 2 bases not matched to a gene. The CDR3 nucleotides read TGCGCCAGCAGCCAAGGGACTAGCGCTTACAATGAGCAGTTCTTC. Translated, it gives CASSQGTSAYNEQFF.

This rearrangement joins TRBV4-1 to TRBJ1-4; 7 bases fit TRBD1. The trim removed 4 bases at V and 8 bases at J, leaving 13 bases unmatched. Germline loops: CDR1 MGHRA, CDR2 YSYEKL. The CDR3 length is 16 residues. The CDR3: CASSPYAGGEGEKLFF. The CDR3, as DNA: TGCGCCAGCAGCCCCTATGCAGGGGGGGAGGGAGAAAAACTGTTTTTT.

By share, this clonotype counts as medium-sized (0.01 to 0.1%). V is TRBV4-2 and J is TRBJ2-1; TRBD2 might be the D (7 bases). In germline, CDR1 is LGHNA, CDR2 YNFKEQ. There are 16 residues in the CDR3. Deletions cut 0 bases from V and 3 bases from J, with 12 bases between. This CDR3 reads CASSQDRGGVYNEQFF. The CDR3 region has the DNA TGTGCCAGCAGCCAAGATAGGGGGGGGGTCTACAATGAGCAGTTCTTC.

The chain combines TRBV13 with TRBJ2-1; 9 positions match TRBD1. The J segment lost 4 bases and the V segment lost 5 bases, leaving 6 bases of the junction unmatched. This CDR3 contains 15 residues. CDR1 PRHDT and CDR2 FYEKMQ come from the germline V gene (reference sequence). CDR3 sequence (DNA): TGTGCCAGCAGCCCGGACAGGGGTGTTTACAATGAGCAGTTCTTC. Translation: CASSPDRGVYNEQFF.

The chain combines TRBV2 with TRBJ2-1; D is unresolved. The CDR3 is 13 amino acids. The germline gives CDR1 SNHLY, CDR2 FYNNEI. Trimming removed 3 bases from V and 6 bases from J, with 9 bases in between. The CDR3 nucleotides are TGTGCCAGCAGTGACCGGCCCCCCAATGAGCAGTTCTTC. Its translation: CASSDRPPNEQFF.

This clonotype was seen only a few times. The chain employs TRBV7-9 and TRBJ1-6; 10 bases line up with TRBD1. The V segment lost 5 bases and the J segment 10 bases; nucleotides outside the gene matches: 5. Germline V gene data show CDR1 as SEHNR and CDR2 as FQNEAQ (reference sequence). The CDR3 extends over 14 amino acids. Here the CDR3 reads CASSATGGRSPLHF. The CDR3 DNA reads TGTGCCAGCAGCGCGACAGGGGGCAGGTCACCCCTCCACTTT.